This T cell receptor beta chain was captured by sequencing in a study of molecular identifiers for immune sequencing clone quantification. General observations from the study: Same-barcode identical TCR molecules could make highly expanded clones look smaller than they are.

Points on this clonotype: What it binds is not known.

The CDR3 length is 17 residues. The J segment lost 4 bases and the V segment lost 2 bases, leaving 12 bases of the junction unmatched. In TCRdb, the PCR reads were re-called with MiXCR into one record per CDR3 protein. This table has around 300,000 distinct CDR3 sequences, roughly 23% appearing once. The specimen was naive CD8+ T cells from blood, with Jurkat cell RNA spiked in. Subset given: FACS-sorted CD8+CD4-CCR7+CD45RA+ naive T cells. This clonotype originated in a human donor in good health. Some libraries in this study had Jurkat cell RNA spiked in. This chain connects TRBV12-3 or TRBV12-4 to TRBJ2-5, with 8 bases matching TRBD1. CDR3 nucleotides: TGTGCCAGCAGTTTAAAGGGTGCAGGGGGCGACGGAGAGACCCAGTACTTC. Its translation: CASSLKGAGGDGETQYF.